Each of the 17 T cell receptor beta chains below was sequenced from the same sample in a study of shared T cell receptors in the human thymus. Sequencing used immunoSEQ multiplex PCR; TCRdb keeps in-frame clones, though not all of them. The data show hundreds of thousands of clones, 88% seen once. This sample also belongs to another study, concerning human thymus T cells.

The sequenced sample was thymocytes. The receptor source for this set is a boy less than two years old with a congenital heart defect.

CDR3 amino acids: CASSLKGGDGVNEQFF. CDR3 nucleotide sequence: TGTGCCAGCAGTTTGAAGGGGGGGGATGGTGTTAATGAGCAGTTCTTC. The rearrangement uses TRBV6-5 and TRBJ2-1; TRBD2 might be the D (7 bases). The germline gives CDR1 MNHEY, CDR2 SVGAGI. This CDR3 comprises 16 residues. The V end was cut by 4 bases, the J end by 7 bases, with 20 bases between.

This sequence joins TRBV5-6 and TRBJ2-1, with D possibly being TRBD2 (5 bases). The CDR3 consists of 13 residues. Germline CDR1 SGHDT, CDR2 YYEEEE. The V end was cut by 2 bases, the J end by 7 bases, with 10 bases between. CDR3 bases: TGTGCCAGCAGCTTTTTAGCGCGGAATGAGCAGTTCTTC. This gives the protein CASSFLARNEQFF. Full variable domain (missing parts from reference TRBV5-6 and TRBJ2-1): DAGVTQSPTHLIKTRGQQVTLRCSPKSGHDTVSWYQQALGQGPQFIFQYYEEEERQRGNFPDRFSGHQFPNYSSELNVNALLLGDSALYLCASSFLARNEQFFGPGTRLTVL.

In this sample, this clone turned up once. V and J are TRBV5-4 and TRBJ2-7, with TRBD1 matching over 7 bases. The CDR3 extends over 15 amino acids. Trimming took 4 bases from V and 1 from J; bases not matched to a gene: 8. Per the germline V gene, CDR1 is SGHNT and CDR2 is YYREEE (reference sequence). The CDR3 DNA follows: TGTGCCAGCAGCCTCATACCGGGACAGTCCTACGAGCAGTACTTC. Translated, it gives CASSLIPGQSYEQYF.

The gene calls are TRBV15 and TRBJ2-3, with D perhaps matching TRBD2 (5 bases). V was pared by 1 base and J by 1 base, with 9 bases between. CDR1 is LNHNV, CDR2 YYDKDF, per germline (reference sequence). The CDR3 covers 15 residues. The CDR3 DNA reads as TGTGCCACCAGCAGAGGGGAGATTGGCACAGATACGCAGTATTTT. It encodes CATSRGEIGTDTQYF.

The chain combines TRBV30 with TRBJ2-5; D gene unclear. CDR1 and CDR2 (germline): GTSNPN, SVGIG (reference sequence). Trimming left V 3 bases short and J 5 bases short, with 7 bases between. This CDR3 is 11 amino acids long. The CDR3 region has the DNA TGTGCCTGGAGCCCGGAGGAGACCCAGTACTTC. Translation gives CAWSPEETQYF.

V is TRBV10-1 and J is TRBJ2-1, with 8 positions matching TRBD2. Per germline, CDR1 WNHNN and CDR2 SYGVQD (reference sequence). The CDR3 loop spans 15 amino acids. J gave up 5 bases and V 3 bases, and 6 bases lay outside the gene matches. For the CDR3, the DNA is TGCGCCAGCAGTGATTCCGCGGGAGGAGACAATGAGCAGTTCTTC. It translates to CASSDSAGGDNEQFF.

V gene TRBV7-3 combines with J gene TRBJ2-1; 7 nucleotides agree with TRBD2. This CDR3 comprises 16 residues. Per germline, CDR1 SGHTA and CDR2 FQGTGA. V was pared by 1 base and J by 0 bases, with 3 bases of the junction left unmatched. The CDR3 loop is CASSLKGGSSYNEQFF. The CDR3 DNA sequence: TGTGCCAGCAGCTTAAAAGGCGGGAGCTCCTACAATGAGCAGTTCTTC. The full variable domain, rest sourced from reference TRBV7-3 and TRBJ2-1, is GAGVSQTPSNKVTEKGKYVELRCDPISGHTALYWYRQSLGQGPEFLIYFQGTGAADDSGLPNDRFFAVRPEGSVSTLKIQRTERGDSAVYLCASSLKGGSSYNEQFFGPGTRLTVL.

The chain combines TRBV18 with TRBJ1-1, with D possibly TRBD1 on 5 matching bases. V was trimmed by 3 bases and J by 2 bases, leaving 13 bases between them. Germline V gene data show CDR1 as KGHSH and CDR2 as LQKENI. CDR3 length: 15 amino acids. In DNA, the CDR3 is TGTGCCAGCTCACCCTACCTCCAGGGAAACACTGAAGCTTTCTTT. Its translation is CASSPYLQGNTEAFF.

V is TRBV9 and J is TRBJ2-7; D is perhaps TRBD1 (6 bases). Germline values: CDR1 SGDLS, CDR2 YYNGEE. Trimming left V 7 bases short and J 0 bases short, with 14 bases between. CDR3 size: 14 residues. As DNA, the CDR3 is TGTGCCAGCCCCAGGGGTTCCCACTCCTACGAGCAGTACTTC. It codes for CASPRGSHSYEQYF. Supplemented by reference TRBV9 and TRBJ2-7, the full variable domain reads DSGVTQTPKHLITATGQRVTLRCSPRSGDLSVYWYQQSLDQGLQFLIQYYNGEERAKGNILERFSAQQFPDLHSELNLSSLELGDSALYFCASPRGSHSYEQYFGPGTRLTVT.

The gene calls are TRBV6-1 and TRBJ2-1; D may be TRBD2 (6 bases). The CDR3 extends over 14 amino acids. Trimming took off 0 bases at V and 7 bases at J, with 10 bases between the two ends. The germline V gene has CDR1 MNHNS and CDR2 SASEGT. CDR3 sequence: CASSEAGSGNEQFF. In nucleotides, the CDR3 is TGTGCCAGCAGTGAAGCGGGTAGCGGTAATGAGCAGTTCTTC.

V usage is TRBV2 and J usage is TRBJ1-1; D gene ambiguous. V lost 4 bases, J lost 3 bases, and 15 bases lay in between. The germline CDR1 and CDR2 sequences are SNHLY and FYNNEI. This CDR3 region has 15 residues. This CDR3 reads CASSATRNRDTEAFF. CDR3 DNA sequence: TGTGCCAGCAGTGCTACGAGGAACCGAGACACTGAAGCTTTCTTT.

CDR3 DNA: TGTGCTAGTGGCCCGAAAGGGACAGGGGGCAAAACAAACAATGAGCAGTTCTTC. Amino acids: CASGPKGTGGKTNNEQFF. This chain uses TRBV12-5 with TRBJ2-1; 12 bases match TRBD1. V dropped 6 bases and J dropped 5; count of bases not matched to a gene: 14. CDR1 and CDR2 from the germline V gene are LGHNT and FRNRAP. CDR3 length: 18 residues.

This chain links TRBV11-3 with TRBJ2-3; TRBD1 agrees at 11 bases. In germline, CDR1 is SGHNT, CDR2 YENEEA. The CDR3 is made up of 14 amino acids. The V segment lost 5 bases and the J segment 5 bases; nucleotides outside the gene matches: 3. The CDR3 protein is CASSGGQGGDTQYF. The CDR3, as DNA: TGTGCCAGCAGCGGGGGACAGGGGGGAGATACGCAGTATTTT.

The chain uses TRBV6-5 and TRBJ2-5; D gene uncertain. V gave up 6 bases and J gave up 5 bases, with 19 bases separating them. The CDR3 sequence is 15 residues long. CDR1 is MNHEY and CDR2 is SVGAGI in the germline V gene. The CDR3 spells CASSANDDNLETQYF. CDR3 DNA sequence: TGTGCCAGCAGCGCTAATGACGACAACCTCGAGACCCAGTACTTC.

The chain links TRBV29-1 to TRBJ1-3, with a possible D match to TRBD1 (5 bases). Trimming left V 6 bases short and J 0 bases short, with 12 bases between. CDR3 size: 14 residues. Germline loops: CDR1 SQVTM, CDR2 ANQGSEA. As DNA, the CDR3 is TGCAGCGTGTCCAGGGAGGACTCTGGAAACACCATATATTTT. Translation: CSVSREDSGNTIYF.

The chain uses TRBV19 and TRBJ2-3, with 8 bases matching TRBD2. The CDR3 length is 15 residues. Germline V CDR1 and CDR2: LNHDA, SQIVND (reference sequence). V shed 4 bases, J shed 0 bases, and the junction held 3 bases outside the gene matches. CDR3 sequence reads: CASSSTGGSTDTQYF. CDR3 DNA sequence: TGTGCCAGTAGTAGCACGGGGGGGAGCACAGATACGCAGTATTTT.

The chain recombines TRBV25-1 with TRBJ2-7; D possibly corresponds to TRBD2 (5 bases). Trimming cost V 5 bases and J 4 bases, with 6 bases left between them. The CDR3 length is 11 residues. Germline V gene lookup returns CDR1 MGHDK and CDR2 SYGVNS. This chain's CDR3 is CASSPGYEQYF. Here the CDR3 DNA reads TGTGCCAGCAGTCCGGGGTACGAGCAGTACTTC.